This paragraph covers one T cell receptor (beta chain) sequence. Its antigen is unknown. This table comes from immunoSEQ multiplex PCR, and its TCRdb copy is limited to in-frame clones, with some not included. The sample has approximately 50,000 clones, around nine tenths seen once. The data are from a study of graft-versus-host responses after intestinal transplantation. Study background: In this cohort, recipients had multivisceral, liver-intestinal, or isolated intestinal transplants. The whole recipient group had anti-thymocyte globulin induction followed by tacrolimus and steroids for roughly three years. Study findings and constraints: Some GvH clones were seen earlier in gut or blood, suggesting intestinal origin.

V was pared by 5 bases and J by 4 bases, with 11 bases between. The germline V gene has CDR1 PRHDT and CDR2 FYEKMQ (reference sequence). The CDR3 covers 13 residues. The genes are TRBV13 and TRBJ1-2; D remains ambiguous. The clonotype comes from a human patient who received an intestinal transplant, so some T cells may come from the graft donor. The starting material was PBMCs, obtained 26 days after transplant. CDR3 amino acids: CASSPEAAYGYTF. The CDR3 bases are TGTGCCAGCAGCCCCGAAGCGGCCTATGGCTACACCTTC.